One sample yielded the 27 T cell receptor beta chains listed below, sequenced in a study of CD8 T cells in ankylosing spondylitis. TCRdb processed the 5' RACE reads anew with MiXCR; each CDR3 protein has one entry. Here the sample spans roughly 230,000 distinct CDR3 sequences, approximately 20% being singletons. Sequences were obtained from blood, either unsorted or a sorted T cell fraction (not recorded which). The receptors were gathered from a male donor with ankylosing spondylitis or in good health (not recorded which).

This clonotype was observed a handful of times. The V and J genes are TRBV6-5 and TRBJ1-4; possible D gene TRBD1, 6 bases. Trimming took 7 bases from V and 8 from J, leaving 11 bases between them. Germline V gene lookup returns CDR1 MNHEY and CDR2 SVGAGI. This CDR3 is built from 12 residues. In DNA, the CDR3 is TGTGCCAGCACTGGGGGGCTGGAAAAACTGTTTTTT. Protein: CASTGGLEKLFF.

The chain recombines TRBV4-3 with TRBJ2-7; D unclear. Trimming shortened V by 1 base and J by 7 bases, and 8 bases separated the two germline ends. The CDR3 loop spans 12 amino acids. Germline V CDR1 and CDR2: LGHNA, YSLEER. DNA for the CDR3: TGCGCCAGCAGCCAAGGGATTGGGGAGCAGTACTTC. Its protein product is CASSQGIGEQYF.

This clonotype showed up just a few times. This chain connects TRBV12-3 or TRBV12-4 to TRBJ2-1; TRBD2 agrees at 8 bases. This CDR3 is 16 amino acids long. The junction had 15 bases not matched to a gene; V was cut back by 5 bases and J by 9 bases. The CDR3 DNA reads as TGTGCCAGCAGTGCCGGGACTACGGGACTAGTTCCTGAGCAGTTCTTC. Its translation is CASSAGTTGLVPEQFF.

The chain combines TRBV12-3 or TRBV12-4 with TRBJ2-3; D could derive from TRBD1 or TRBD2 (6 bases each). The CDR3 has 15 residues. V lost 6 bases, J lost 2 bases, and 15 bases lay in between. As DNA, the CDR3 is TGTGCCAGCAGCCTGACGGGGGCCCTCACAGATACGCAGTATTTT. Translation gives CASSLTGALTDTQYF.

The chain has TRBV27 and TRBJ2-7; the match to TRBD1 covers 8 bases. CDR1 is MNHEY, CDR2 SMNVEV, per germline (reference sequence). The CDR3 has 15 residues. The V gene end was trimmed by 4 bases and the J gene end by 2 bases; junction bases not matched to a gene: 7. DNA of the CDR3: TGTGCCAGCAGTTCCCTTTGGGACAGGACCTACGAGCAGTACTTC. This codes for CASSSLWDRTYEQYF.

This clonotype was observed a few times. The chain joins TRBV27 to TRBJ2-7; 9 bases map to TRBD2. The CDR3 sequence is 14 residues long. V lost 2 bases to trimming and J lost 4 bases; unmatched junction nucleotides: 3. CDR1 and CDR2 (germline): MNHEY, SMNVEV (reference sequence). The DNA of the CDR3 is TGTGCCAGCAGTTTAATGGCGGGAGGGTACGAGCAGTACTTC. It encodes CASSLMAGGYEQYF.

This clonotype was recorded a few times. In DNA, the CDR3 is TGTGCCAGCAGGGGACTAGCGGGAGGGCCCTATGAGCAGTTCTTC. It is translated as CASRGLAGGPYEQFF. The genes are TRBV9 and TRBJ2-1, with TRBD2 matching 16 bases. The V and J ends lost 5 bases and 8 bases, in that order; junction bases with no gene match: 4. Germline CDR1 reads SGDLS; CDR2 reads YYNGEE. The CDR3 is 15 residues long.

Only a few counts were recorded for this clonotype. The chain carries TRBV12-3 or TRBV12-4 and TRBJ2-1, with TRBD2 matching over 11 bases. CDR3 size: 15 residues. V shed 6 bases, J shed 7 bases, and the junction held 8 bases outside the gene matches. This chain's CDR3 is CASSQTSGGVNEQFF. CDR3 nucleotide sequence: TGTGCCAGCAGCCAAACTAGCGGGGGAGTAAATGAGCAGTTCTTC.

This clonotype has a handful of counts. This chain connects TRBV29-1 to TRBJ1-5; possibly TRBD1 for D (6 bases). Germline V lookup: CDR1 SQVTM, CDR2 ANQGSEA. V lost 4 bases and J lost 0, with 10 bases in between. This CDR3 is 14 amino acids long. The CDR3, as DNA: TGCAGCGTTGGTGGACAGAGTAGCAATCAGCCCCAGCATTTT. Translated, it gives CSVGGQSSNQPQHF.

This clonotype was detected a few times. The chain recombines TRBV20-1 with TRBJ2-2, with 7 nucleotides matching TRBD2. The CDR3 has 14 residues. CDR1 DFQATT and CDR2 SNEGSKA come from the germline V gene (reference sequence). V was pared by 1 base and J by 7 bases, with 6 bases of the junction left unmatched. CDR3: CSARGSGTIGELFF. DNA for the CDR3: TGCAGTGCTAGAGGGAGCGGGACTATCGGGGAGCTGTTTTTT.

V gene TRBV5-1 combines with J gene TRBJ1-2, with D perhaps TRBD1 (5 bases). Germline CDR1 reads SGHRS; CDR2 reads YFSETQ. The CDR3 has 16 amino acids. Trimming pared 3 bases from V and 4 bases from J, leaving 19 bases between. The CDR3 DNA sequence: TGCGCCAGCAGCTCATCTATGACAGCAGCACCCTATGGCTACACCTTC. Protein sequence: CASSSSMTAAPYGYTF.

This clonotype was found many times. The genes are TRBV29-1 and TRBJ2-3, with D unclear. The CDR3 extends over 13 amino acids. The V end lost 1 base, the J end lost 6 bases, and 11 bases lay between the germline ends. Germline values: CDR1 SQVTM, CDR2 ANQGSEA. The CDR3 DNA reads as TGCAGCGTTGAAGCCTATCTGGAGGATACGCAGTATTTT. Translated, it gives CSVEAYLEDTQYF.

V gene TRBV3-1 combines with J gene TRBJ2-2; 7 bases agree with TRBD2. The CDR3 extends over 16 amino acids. The V gene's germline CDR1 is LGHDT and CDR2 YNNKEL (reference sequence). The ends lost 0 bases at V and 11 bases at J; junction bases unmatched: 12. CDR3 region: CASSQDWSGPGGELFF. The CDR3 DNA sequence: TGTGCCAGCAGCCAAGATTGGAGCGGGCCGGGGGGAGAGCTGTTTTTT.

The chain is built from TRBV11-2 and TRBJ2-1, with 9 nucleotides matching TRBD2. Germline CDR1 SGHAT, CDR2 FQNNGV. Trimming removed 3 bases from V and 2 bases from J; junction bases left unmatched: 11. There are 18 residues in the CDR3. The CDR3 loop reads CASSFLSPLAGAYNEQFF. The CDR3 coding sequence is TGTGCCAGCAGCTTTTTGTCCCCCTTAGCGGGGGCCTACAATGAGCAGTTCTTC. Full variable domain (outside the CDR3, taken from reference TRBV11-2 and TRBJ2-1): EAGVAQSPRYKIIEKRQSVAFWCNPISGHATLYWYQQILGQGPKLLIQFQNNGVVDDSQLPKDRFSAERLKGVDSTLKIQPAKLEDSAVYLCASSFLSPLAGAYNEQFFGPGTRLTVL.

This clonotype has more than one count but fewer than ten. The chain links TRBV4-3 to TRBJ1-4, with 9 bases aligning to TRBD1. CDR3 size: 16 residues. Germline V gene lookup returns CDR1 LGHNA and CDR2 YSLEER. V lost 1 base to trimming and J lost 7 bases; unmatched junction nucleotides: 7. This CDR3 is CASSQASGTGSEKLFF. The CDR3 bases are TGCGCCAGCAGCCAAGCTTCCGGGACAGGGTCTGAAAAACTGTTTTTT.

This sequence joins TRBV4-1 and TRBJ2-7; 9 bases agree with TRBD1. In germline, CDR1 is MGHRA, CDR2 YSYEKL. V lost 4 bases and J lost 2; bases outside the gene matches: 6. CDR3 size: 15 residues. The CDR3 sequence is CASSRLGQGPYEQYF. CDR3 DNA: TGCGCCAGCAGCCGGTTGGGACAGGGACCCTACGAGCAGTACTTC.

Only a few counts were recorded for this clonotype. The chain employs TRBV27 and TRBJ2-2; D gene uncertain. V lost 7 bases and J lost 4, with 4 bases in between. Germline CDR1 reads MNHEY; CDR2 reads SMNVEV (reference sequence). CDR3 size: 11 residues. In DNA form, the CDR3 reads TGTGCCAGCACGTCCACCGGGGAGCTGTTTTTT. Translation gives CASTSTGELFF.

This clonotype was observed a few times. This rearrangement joins TRBV29-1 to TRBJ2-7, with D maybe TRBD2 (7 bases). Trimming removed 5 bases from V and 6 bases from J, with 17 bases in between. This CDR3 is built from 13 residues. The germline CDR1 and CDR2 sequences are SQVTM and ANQGSEA. DNA of the CDR3: TGCAGCGTTCGGCGGGGGCAAAACAGCGAGCAGTACTTC. This encodes CSVRRGQNSEQYF.

The chain uses TRBV4-2 and TRBJ2-2, with D possibly being TRBD1 (6 bases). The CDR3 consists of 15 residues. Germline loops: CDR1 LGHNA, CDR2 YNFKEQ. Trimming cost V 2 bases and J 5 bases, with 12 bases left between them. This CDR3 is CASSQSLGGTGELFF. CDR3 coding DNA: TGTGCCAGCAGCCAATCATTAGGGGGAACCGGGGAGCTGTTTTTT.

This clonotype was counted a few times. The V gene is TRBV10-3, the J gene TRBJ2-7, with D perhaps TRBD2 (6 bases). Germline CDR1 and CDR2: ENHRY and SYGVKD. V gave up 6 bases and J gave up 3 bases, with 12 bases separating them. The CDR3 consists of 13 residues. The CDR3 nucleotides read TGTGCCATCAGAGCGCTGGGGGGCTACGAGCAGTACTTC. It yields the protein CAIRALGGYEQYF.

J is TRBJ2-5 and V is TRBV25-1; tentative D call: TRBD1 (5 bases). This CDR3 spans 16 amino acids. Germline CDR1 MGHDK, CDR2 SYGVNS. Trimming took 1 base from V and 6 from J, leaving 18 bases between them. The CDR3 DNA reads as TGTGCCAGCAGTGAATGGCCCATGGCAGGGATGAAGACCCAGTACTTC. Amino acids: CASSEWPMAGMKTQYF.

The rearrangement uses TRBV6-1 and TRBJ1-2, with D tentatively TRBD1 (5 bases). The CDR3 covers 15 residues. CDR1 and CDR2 from the germline V gene are MNHNS and SASEGT. V dropped 4 bases and J dropped 3 bases, with 15 bases sitting between them. In DNA, the CDR3 is TGTGCCAGCAGTGGACGGGACGGTGATGACTATGGCTACACCTTC. Translating gives CASSGRDGDDYGYTF.

This clonotype showed up many times. In DNA, the CDR3 is TGTGCCAGCAGTTTATTCACCGGGACAGGGCAAGAGACCCAGTACTTC. Its translation is CASSLFTGTGQETQYF. The chain carries TRBV27 and TRBJ2-5, with 9 bases lining up with TRBD1. The CDR3 sequence is 16 residues long. The germline V gene has CDR1 MNHEY and CDR2 SMNVEV (reference sequence). Trimming removed 1 base from V and 2 bases from J; junction bases left unmatched: 5.

The gene calls are TRBV10-2 and TRBJ2-7; 8 bases fit TRBD2. CDR1 is WSHSY and CDR2 is SAAADI in the germline V gene. This CDR3 region has 14 residues. Losses at the gene ends were 8 bases for V and 2 bases for J; bases not matched to a gene: 8. CDR3 loop: CASGGPAGAYEQYF. The CDR3 DNA is TGCGCCAGCGGAGGCCCAGCGGGAGCCTACGAGCAGTACTTC.

This clonotype was seen many times. The chain combines TRBV4-1 with TRBJ2-5; 8 bases align to TRBD2. The CDR3 runs 16 residues. Germline assignment: CDR1 MGHRA and CDR2 YSYEKL. V lost 0 bases, J lost 7 bases, and 10 bases stayed unmatched. For the CDR3, the DNA is TGCGCCAGCAGCCAAGAAGGGAGCGGGAGAATTGCGACCCAGTACTTC. Protein: CASSQEGSGRIATQYF.

This clonotype was counted ten times or more. The rearrangement links TRBV7-9 to TRBJ2-7, with no clear D. This CDR3 region has 12 residues. From germline, CDR1 is SEHNR and CDR2 FQNEAQ (reference sequence). The V end lost 5 bases, the J end lost 5 bases, and 10 bases lay between the germline ends. The CDR3 reads CASSGRPDEQYF. CDR3 coding DNA: TGTGCCAGCAGCGGTCGCCCAGACGAGCAGTACTTC.

This clonotype was recorded at least ten times. The chain links TRBV5-1 to TRBJ2-7, with 9 bases matching TRBD1. Trimming cost V 3 bases and J 7 bases; bases outside gene matches: 5. The germline gives CDR1 SGHRS, CDR2 YFSETQ. This CDR3 is 13 amino acids long. The CDR3 region has the DNA TGCGCCAGCAGCTACCCGACAGGGGGAGAGCAGTACTTC. It translates to CASSYPTGGEQYF.